This TCR beta chain appears in the sequencing data of a study of tumor-infiltrating lymphocytes in localized non-small cell lung cancer. Study-wide context: The cohort mixed smokers and never-smokers, several histologies, and some post-neoadjuvant-chemotherapy samples. Each patient gave resected tumor and non-adjacent uninvolved lung tissue. General observations from the study: T-cell fraction did not differ between immunotypes IM1 and IM2. TCRbeta sequencing showed higher T cell infiltration in tumors than uninvolved lung.

The assay was immunoSEQ multiplex PCR, and TCRdb's table has in-frame clones only and misses some. The data contain about 12,000 clones, roughly four fifths of them singletons. The sample holds one count of this clone. What it recognizes is unknown. Germline CDR1 PRHDT, CDR2 FYEKMQ (reference sequence). Trimming left V 4 bases short and J 6 bases short, with 12 bases between. This CDR3 contains 13 residues. Source material: uninvolved lung tissue not adjacent to the tumor. This TCR was recovered from a human donor with non-small cell lung cancer. This chain joins TRBV13 and TRBJ1-2; a possible D gene is TRBD1 (5 bases). Here the CDR3 reads CASSSRTTDGYTF. The CDR3 DNA follows: TGTGCCAGCAGCTCTCGGACAACTGATGGCTACACCTTC.